A single T cell receptor beta chain is shown here with its context. Its antigen remains unknown. Donation came from healthy Caucasian individuals in Russia who were aged roughly 6 to 95. A sample-barcoded 5' primer and a J-beta primer mix were used in a second PCR of about 6 to 11 cycles. TCRdb fed the 5' RACE reads into MiXCR, producing one record per CDR3 protein. The table has some 900,000 distinct CDR3 sequences, around 28% seen once. The data derive from a study of blood T cells in healthy people across ages. The study, taken as a whole, reports: Donor CMV infection status was unknown, possibly confounding age-related changes in expanded clonotypes.

Germline-derived CDR1 and CDR2 are DFQATT and SNEGSKA (reference sequence). V lost 0 bases and J lost 6, with 15 bases in between. This CDR3 spans 15 amino acids. The receptor's source is a woman of 80 years or more in good health. The gene calls are TRBV20-1 and TRBJ1-5, with unresolved D. Sequenced material: blood. This chain's CDR3 is CSAREKMGLGQPQHF. The CDR3 nucleotides are TGCAGTGCTAGAGAGAAAATGGGTTTGGGTCAGCCCCAGCATTTT.